A single sample gave rise to the 19 T cell receptor beta chains below, sequenced in a study of cytomegalovirus exposure and HLA in healthy donors. Primers included in the PCR were 60 Vbeta and 13 Jbeta primers. This table comes from immunoSEQ multiplex PCR, and its TCRdb copy is limited to in-frame clones, with some not included. The repertoire holds 150,000 to 160,000 clones, approximately 69% seen once, with approximately 2.3% in the top ten. Sequencing used PBMCs. These receptors were obtained from a man aged 25-45 years in good health and CMV-seronegative.

The chain joins TRBV10-2 to TRBJ2-3; 8 nucleotides align to TRBD2. The germline V gene encodes CDR1 WSHSY and CDR2 SAAADI. V shed 8 bases, J shed 5 bases, and the junction held 6 bases outside the gene matches. CDR3 length: 13 amino acids. The CDR3, as DNA: TGCGCCAGCGAGGCGGGGGGAGGAGATACGCAGTATTTT. It translates to CASEAGGGDTQYF.

The genes are TRBV6-4 and TRBJ2-3; 9 nucleotides line up with TRBD1. Per the germline V gene, CDR1 is MRHNA and CDR2 is SNTAGT. This CDR3 comprises 13 residues. V dropped 2 bases and J dropped 6; count of bases not matched to a gene: 0. CDR3 sequence: CASSDDRGDTQYF. The CDR3 bases are TGTGCCAGCAGTGACGACAGGGGGGATACGCAGTATTTT.

This clone has just a few counts. The chain carries TRBV11-2 and TRBJ1-2; D ambiguous. The CDR3 covers 12 residues. Germline V lookup: CDR1 SGHAT, CDR2 FQNNGV. V lost 4 bases to trimming and J lost 2 bases, with 5 bases between them. This CDR3 is CASSSVNYGYTF. In DNA form, the CDR3 reads TGTGCCAGCAGCTCCGTAAACTATGGCTACACCTTC.

In its sample, this clone was seen once. CDR3 sequence reads: CASSPTDRVRSQPQHF. The CDR3 DNA reads TGTGCCAGCTCACCAACGGACAGGGTACGCTCTCAGCCCCAGCATTTT. The rearrangement links TRBV18 to TRBJ1-5, with 8 bases identical to TRBD1. V shed 2 bases and J 6 bases; nucleotides not matched to a gene: 9. Germline-derived CDR1 and CDR2 are KGHSH and LQKENI. The CDR3 sequence is 16 residues long.

The chain carries TRBV9 and TRBJ2-7; 7 bases line up with TRBD1. The V and J ends lost 3 bases and 7 bases, in that order; junction bases with no gene match: 7. There are 13 residues in the CDR3. CDR1 and CDR2 from the germline V gene are SGDLS and YYNGEE. The CDR3 nucleotides are TGTGCCAGCAGCGCGGAGACAGGGCGAGAGCAGTACTTC. Translation: CASSAETGREQYF.

The gene calls are TRBV13 and TRBJ1-3, with 10 bases matching TRBD1. Trimming took 4 bases from V and 2 from J; bases not matched to a gene: 8. CDR1 and CDR2 (germline): PRHDT, FYEKMQ (reference sequence). The CDR3 extends over 17 amino acids. The CDR3 nucleotides are TGTGCCAGCAGCTCTATTACCGGGACAGGGGCTGGAAACACCATATATTTT. It encodes CASSSITGTGAGNTIYF.

This chain links TRBV2 with TRBJ1-5; a weak D match, TRBD1 (6 bases). V lost 11 bases and J lost 3, with 14 bases in between. Germline V gene lookup returns CDR1 SNHLY and CDR2 FYNNEI. There are 13 residues in the CDR3. The CDR3 DNA reads as TGTGCCGGCAAACAGGGTATCAATCAGCCCCAGCATTTT. Translation gives CAGKQGINQPQHF.

CDR3 residues: CASSRDRGDYGYTF. CDR3 coding DNA: TGTGCCAGCAGCCGGGACAGGGGAGACTATGGCTACACCTTC. This sequence joins TRBV7-9 and TRBJ1-2, with 10 nucleotides matching TRBD1. Per the germline V gene, CDR1 is SEHNR and CDR2 is FQNEAQ (reference sequence). The CDR3 covers 14 residues. V gave up 5 bases and J gave up 3 bases; unmatched junction bases: 3. Filled out from reference TRBV7-9 and TRBJ1-2, the complete variable domain reads DTGVSQNPRHKITKRGQNVTFRCDPISEHNRLYWYRQTLGQGPEFLTYFQNEAQLEKSRLLSDRFSAERPKGSFSTLEIQRTEQGDSAMYLCASSRDRGDYGYTFGSGTRLTVV.

The genes are TRBV4-2 and TRBJ2-7; 10 bases fit TRBD2. CDR1 and CDR2 (germline): LGHNA, YNFKEQ. After removal of 5 bases from V and 1 base from J, the junction contained 2 bases not matched to a gene. There are 14 residues in the CDR3. As DNA, the CDR3 is TGTGCCAGCAGCATTAGCGGGGGGTCCTACGAGCAGTACTTC. This translates into CASSISGGSYEQYF.

The chain has TRBV4-3 and TRBJ2-3; TRBD2 matches at 12 bases. The germline CDR1 and CDR2 sequences are LGHNA and YSLEER. V shed 3 bases, J shed 4 bases, and the junction held 5 bases outside the gene matches. The CDR3 covers 16 residues. The CDR3 spells CASSHELAGGADTQYF. The DNA of the CDR3 is TGCGCCAGCAGCCATGAACTAGCGGGGGGAGCAGATACGCAGTATTTT.

The chain carries TRBV14 and TRBJ1-6, with D possibly being TRBD1 (5 bases). V shed 0 bases and J shed 7 bases, with 16 bases lying between them. CDR3 length: 17 amino acids. CDR1 is SGHDN, CDR2 FVKESK, per germline. CDR3 DNA: TGTGCCAGCAGCCAAGATCGTACGGCAGGGTGGAATTCACCCCTCCACTTT. Protein: CASSQDRTAGWNSPLHF. Based on the CDR3 plus reference TRBV14 and TRBJ1-6, the full variable domain is EAGVTQFPSHSVIEKGQTVTLRCDPISGHDNLYWYRRVMGKEIKFLLHFVKESKQDESGMPNNRFLAERTGGTYSTLKVQPAELEDSGVYFCASSQDRTAGWNSPLHFGNGTRLTVT.

The chain has TRBV6-1 and TRBJ1-2, with D possibly being TRBD1 (6 bases). The CDR3 consists of 14 residues. V lost 2 bases and J 9 bases, leaving 16 bases between the germline ends. Germline V gene data show CDR1 as MNHNS and CDR2 as SASEGT. The CDR3 is CASSETGKDESYTF. CDR3 in DNA: TGTGCCAGCAGTGAAACAGGGAAAGACGAAAGCTACACCTTC.

The CDR3 DNA follows: TGTGCCAGCAGTTTTGGGCCAGGGTATAACACCTTC. Protein product: CASSFGPGYNTF. The chain links TRBV28 to TRBJ1-2, with TRBD1 as a possible D gene (5 bases). The CDR3 length is 12 residues. V lost 3 bases and J 12 bases, leaving 14 bases between the germline ends. Germline assignment: CDR1 MDHEN and CDR2 SYDVKM.

For the CDR3, the DNA is TGTGCCAGCATGGGGGGGGTCGAGCAGTACTTC. Its protein is CASMGGVEQYF. This chain links TRBV2 with TRBJ2-5, with TRBD2 matching over 7 bases. Near its end, the DNA agrees better with TRBJ2-7, so the J call may be wrong. The CDR3 has 11 residues. Germline V gives CDR1 SNHLY, CDR2 FYNNEI.

V is TRBV6-5 and J is TRBJ2-1; 7 positions agree with TRBD1. Germline loops: CDR1 MNHEY, CDR2 SVGAGI. This CDR3 region has 14 residues. Trimming took 6 bases from V and 4 from J; bases not matched to a gene: 6. The chain's CDR3 is CASSSDRSYNEQFF. In nucleotides, the CDR3 is TGTGCCAGCAGCTCGGACAGGTCTTACAATGAGCAGTTCTTC.

This clone was recorded once. The chain combines TRBV7-9 with TRBJ2-7; 9 bases line up with TRBD2. The trim removed 4 bases at V and 0 bases at J, leaving 4 bases unmatched. Germline lookup yields CDR1 SEHNR and CDR2 FQNEAQ (reference sequence). This CDR3 contains 15 residues. The CDR3 protein is CASSSSGAFSYEQYF. The CDR3 DNA sequence: TGTGCCAGCAGCTCTAGCGGGGCCTTCTCCTACGAGCAGTACTTC.

V gene TRBV28 combines with J gene TRBJ2-7, with 12 bases lining up with TRBD2. J was trimmed by 5 bases and V by 5 bases; bases with no gene match: 10. The germline gives CDR1 MDHEN, CDR2 SYDVKM. The CDR3 loop spans 16 amino acids. The CDR3 DNA is TGTGCCAGCAGTCCGGGTGATAGACTAGCGGGGGACGAGCAGTACTTC. Protein sequence: CASSPGDRLAGDEQYF.

There are a few counts of this clone. This chain uses TRBV25-1 with TRBJ2-5; TRBD1 might be the D (6 bases). Trimming removed 5 bases at V and 4 bases at J, with 20 bases between. Germline lookup yields CDR1 MGHDK and CDR2 SYGVNS. The CDR3 loop spans 16 amino acids. CDR3 nucleotides: TGTGCCAGCAGTCGGGAACCGGGGCAGGGGTCAGAGACCCAGTACTTC. Translating it yields CASSREPGQGSETQYF.

The V and J genes are TRBV27 and TRBJ2-5; 7 bases match TRBD1. CDR3 size: 15 residues. Germline CDR1 MNHEY, CDR2 SMNVEV (reference sequence). The V and J ends lost 5 bases and 7 bases, in that order; junction bases with no gene match: 13. The CDR3 loop is CASSEQGHLRGTQYF. The CDR3 DNA sequence: TGTGCCAGCAGTGAACAGGGGCACCTCCGGGGGACCCAGTACTTC.